The rows below give T cell receptor beta chains drawn from one sample of a study of control samples from healthy donors and cancer patients. Method: immunoSEQ multiplex PCR; TCRdb's copy keeps in-frame clones and lacks some. The sample lists around 23,000 clones, more than 70% occurring once. The sequenced material came from PBMCs. Receptors originate from a man between 60 and 70 years old with head and neck cancer. Both conserved end residues are part of each CDR3. Fields, in order: J gene, D gene, clone size, V gene, CDR3 protein, CDR3 DNA. A D gene is named only where the DNA matches it firmly. The size of a clone is reported for some rows only, either as once, few or many, or as a class for expanded clones.

TRBJ1-1,-,-,TRBV12-3/TRBV12-4,CASSSQLNTEAFF,TGTGCCAGCAGTTCTCAACTTAACACTGAAGCTTTCTTT
TRBJ1-2,-,-,TRBV13,CASSLSEEWNGYTF,TGTGCCAGCAGCTTAAGCGAGGAGTGGAATGGCTACACCTTC
TRBJ1-3,-,-,TRBV11-3,CALFGQGVGNTIYF,TGTGCCCTTTTCGGCCAAGGAGTTGGAAACACCATATATTTT
TRBJ1-2,TRBD1,once,TRBV5-1,CASSFPTGGFYTF,TGCGCCAGCAGCTTCCCGACAGGGGGGTTCTACACCTTC
TRBJ2-3,-,-,TRBV6-2/TRBV6-3,CASSTPGRTDTQYF,TGTGCCAGCAGTACCCCCGGACGGACAGATACGCAGTATTTT
TRBJ1-1,-,once,TRBV12-5,CASGLQANTEAFF,TGTGCTAGTGGCCTACAGGCGAACACTGAAGCTTTCTTT
TRBJ2-3,TRBD2,-,TRBV7-9,CASSPPLLATSTDTQYF,TGTGCCAGCAGCCCACCCTTACTAGCGACTAGCACAGATACGCAGTATTTT
TRBJ1-1,-,-,TRBV11-2,CASSLSVYPGLTEAFF,TGTGCCAGCAGCTTATCTGTTTATCCGGGGTTGACTGAAGCTTTCTTT
TRBJ1-6,-,-,TRBV9,CASSLGNPGSPLHF,TGTGCCAGCAGCCTCGGGAACCCCGGTTCACCCCTCCACTTT
TRBJ2-1,-,-,TRBV30,CARSQDSYNEQFF,TGTGCCCGGAGTCAGGATTCCTACAATGAGCAGTTCTTC
TRBJ2-2,-,-,TRBV7-9,CASSPPGGNTGELFF,TGTGCCAGCAGCCCTCCCGGCGGGAACACCGGGGAGCTGTTTTTT
TRBJ1-6,-,-,TRBV12-5,CARGRGTPLNSPLHF,TGTGCTAGGGGGAGGGGGACACCGCTAAATTCACCCCTCCACTTT
TRBJ2-1,-,-,TRBV18,CASSPGTGAGSYNEQFF,TGTGCCAGCTCACCCGGGACGGGAGCAGGCTCCTACAATGAGCAGTTCTTC
TRBJ1-1,TRBD1,-,TRBV24-1,CATTGTGNTEAFF,TGTGCCACCACCGGGACAGGGAACACTGAAGCTTTCTTT
TRBJ1-2,-,-,TRBV6-2/TRBV6-3,CASSSSYGYTF,TGTGCCAGCAGCTCGTCCTATGGCTACACCTTC
TRBJ1-6,TRBD1,-,TRBV4-1,CASSQEVDRVGSPLHF,TGCGCCAGCAGCCAAGAGGTGGACAGGGTAGGATCACCCCTCCACTTT
TRBJ1-2,TRBD1,-,TRBV6-4,CASSDSTGGGYTF,TGTGCCAGCAGTGACTCGACAGGGGGTGGCTACACCTTC
TRBJ2-2,-,-,TRBV5-1,CASSLQSGAGNTGELFF,TGCGCCAGCAGCTTGCAGTCAGGGGCCGGGAACACCGGGGAGCTGTTTTTT
TRBJ2-7,-,-,TRBV7-2,CASSLGDKQYF,TGTGCCAGCAGCTTAGGGGACAAGCAGTACTTC
TRBJ2-1,-,few,TRBV7-8,CASSLGRSKAYNEQFF,TGTGCCAGCAGCTTAGGCAGGAGCAAGGCCTACAATGAGCAGTTCTTC
TRBJ2-1,TRBD2,-,TRBV2,CASSDWASGLYNEQFF,TGTGCCAGCAGTGACTGGGCTAGCGGTTTATATAATGAGCAGTTCTTC
TRBJ2-2,TRBD2,-,TRBV7-9,CASSRGGSNTGELFF,TGTGCCAGCAGCCGGGGGGGGTCGAACACCGGGGAGCTGTTTTTT
TRBJ1-1,-,once,TRBV25-1,CASSEGVFSAEAFF,TGTGCCAGCAGTGAAGGAGTGTTCTCGGCTGAAGCTTTCTTT
TRBJ2-7,-,-,TRBV5-6,CASSLLGLSYEQYF,TGTGCCAGCAGCTTATTGGGACTTTCCTACGAGCAGTACTTC
TRBJ2-1,-,-,TRBV29-1,CSVEGSLGNEQFF,TGCAGCGTTGAAGGTTCCCTTGGCAATGAGCAGTTCTTC
TRBJ2-1,TRBD2,-,TRBV4-1,CASSQDGVAGSASYNEQFF,TGCGCCAGCAGCCAAGACGGGGTAGCGGGTAGTGCCTCCTACAATGAGCAGTTCTTC
TRBJ1-3,-,-,TRBV6-5,CASSSGPGTGNTIYF,TGTGCCAGCAGCTCGGGACCCGGCACTGGAAACACCATATATTTT
TRBJ2-2,TRBD1,-,TRBV7-3,CASSSTGGPGELFF,TGTGCCAGCAGCTCGACAGGGGGTCCCGGGGAGCTGTTTTTT
TRBJ2-2,-,-,TRBV5-1,CASSLGSLNTGELFF,TGCGCCAGCAGCTTGGGGTCACTTAACACCGGGGAGCTGTTTTTT
TRBJ1-1,-,-,TRBV12-3/TRBV12-4,CASCTQAGTEAFF,TGTGCCAGCTGTACTCAAGCCGGCACTGAAGCTTTCTTT
TRBJ2-6,-,-,TRBV10-3,CAIRFEVPELSGANVLTF,TGTGCCATCAGGTTTGAGGTTCCAGAACTCTCTGGGGCCAACGTCCTGACTTTC
TRBJ1-1,TRBD1,-,TRBV11-3,CASSPGQGYTEAFF,TGTGCCAGCAGCCCGGGACAGGGGTACACTGAAGCTTTCTTT
TRBJ2-1,TRBD2,few,TRBV29-1,CSVEGYSGGYNEQFF,TGCAGCGTTGAAGGGTATAGCGGGGGCTACAATGAGCAGTTCTTC
TRBJ2-3,-,-,TRBV29-1,CSVAEDTQYF,TGCAGCGTGGCGGAAGATACGCAGTATTTT
TRBJ2-1,TRBD2,-,TRBV28,CASSPLGRGHEQFF,TGTGCCAGCAGTCCCTTGGGGAGGGGCCATGAGCAGTTCTTC
TRBJ1-5,-,-,TRBV2,CASTGPSDNQPQHF,TGTGCCAGCACAGGCCCTAGTGACAATCAGCCCCAGCATTTT
TRBJ1-1,-,-,TRBV6-5,CASSLTVNTEAFF,TGTGCCAGCAGTTTGACGGTGAACACTGAAGCTTTCTTT
TRBJ1-2,TRBD1,-,TRBV27,CASSYGTGAPNYGYTF,TGTGCCAGCAGTTACGGGACAGGGGCCCCAAACTATGGCTACACCTTC
TRBJ2-2,-,-,TRBV9,CASSVGGVNTGELFF,TGTGCCAGCAGCGTAGGGGGGGTGAACACCGGGGAGCTGTTTTTT
TRBJ1-5,-,-,TRBV24-1,CATSGYSNQPQHF,TGTGCCACCAGTGGATATAGCAATCAGCCCCAGCATTTT
TRBJ2-1,TRBD2,-,TRBV12-5,CASGFFLSGRINEQFF,TGTGCTAGTGGTTTCTTTCTCAGCGGGAGGATCAATGAGCAGTTCTTC
TRBJ1-5,-,-,TRBV28,CASSPIMGNQPQHF,TGTGCCAGCAGCCCCATCATGGGCAATCAGCCCCAGCATTTT
TRBJ2-7,-,-,TRBV7-9,CASSSSIRNHEQYF,TGTGCCAGCAGTTCTTCAATTAGGAACCACGAGCAGTACTTC
TRBJ2-6,-,once,TRBV19,CATYQRSSGANVLTF,TGTGCCACTTATCAGAGAAGCTCTGGGGCCAACGTCCTGACTTTC
TRBJ2-5,-,-,TRBV21-1,CASSKLRADEETQYF,TGTGCCAGCAGCAAATTGAGAGCCGACGAAGAGACCCAGTACTTC